This record looks at one T cell receptor (beta chain) sequence and its context. Its antigen is unidentified. Trimming at V came to 5 bases and at J to 4 bases, leaving 13 bases not matched to a gene. The CDR3 runs to 18 residues. Germline V gene sequence: CDR1 SNHLY, CDR2 FYNNEI. This sample was included in a study of cytomegalovirus exposure and HLA in healthy donors. The PCR ran on 60 Vbeta and 13 Jbeta primers. This table comes from immunoSEQ multiplex PCR, and its TCRdb copy is limited to in-frame clones, with some not included. The table shows some 120,000 clones, with around 82% occurring only once. General observations from the study: Association of approximately 18,000 TCR beta sequences with HLA alleles was found at 0.05 false discovery rate in a later analysis. Sequencing likely produced, as an artifact, a cluster of highly shared sequence variants. Cytomegalovirus association was listed for 164 TCR beta chains. Generally TCR sequences proved uncommon, though certain public TCRs appeared in numerous donors.

Sequenced: PBMCs. The chain carries TRBV2 and TRBJ2-2; TRBD2 aligns across 10 bases. This TCR was sampled from a woman in her thirties or forties in good health and CMV-seropositive. DNA for the CDR3: TGTGCCAGCAGTCATACTAGCGGGACCCCCCGACGCACCGGGGAGCTGTTTTTT. It translates to CASSHTSGTPRRTGELFF.